A selection of T cell receptor beta chains follows, all from one sample in a study of blood T cell repertoires in COVID-19. This table comes from immunoSEQ multiplex PCR, and its TCRdb copy is limited to in-frame clones, with some not included. The data show approximately 50,000 clones, 79% seen once. The sequenced material came from peripheral blood. All receptors come from a man aged 70-80 years with acute or convalescent COVID-19. CDR3s include the opening cysteine and the closing phenylalanine or tryptophan. A D gene is named only where the DNA matches it firmly. For some rows the clone size is stated as once, few or many, or as a class when expanded; others skip it.

V	size	J	D	CDR3	DNA
TRBV28	-	TRBJ1-2	TRBD1	CARFRDREYCVEGYTF	TGTGCCAGATTCCGGGACAGGGAATATTGTGTGGAAGGCTACACCTTC
TRBV19	-	TRBJ2-3	TRBD2	CASSPGLADTDTQYF	TGTGCCAGTAGTCCGGGACTAGCGGACACAGATACGCAGTATTTT
TRBV19	few	TRBJ1-5	TRBD1	CASSMTGGWGNQPQHF	TGTGCCAGTAGTATGACAGGGGGTTGGGGCAATCAGCCCCAGCATTTT
TRBV27	-	TRBJ2-7	TRBD1	CASSLGNRGREYF	TGTGCCAGCAGTTTGGGCAACAGGGGACGGGAGTACTTC
TRBV2	-	TRBJ2-7	TRBD1	CASRLTGPYEQYF	TGTGCCAGCAGGTTGACAGGGCCCTACGAGCAGTACTTC
TRBV9	-	TRBJ2-3	-	CASSPNLDTQYF	TGTGCCAGCAGCCCGAACTTGGATACGCAGTATTTT
TRBV6-1	-	TRBJ2-7	-	CASSEADKTYEQYF	TGTGCCAGCAGTGAAGCGGACAAAACCTACGAGCAGTACTTC
TRBV6-5	few	TRBJ1-1	TRBD1	CASKTGLNTEAFF	TGTGCCAGCAAGACAGGGTTGAACACTGAAGCTTTCTTT
TRBV19	-	TRBJ2-1	-	CASSIDPPGISYNEQFF	TGTGCCAGTAGTATAGATCCGCCCGGGATCTCCTACAATGAGCAGTTCTTC
TRBV9	-	TRBJ2-3	-	CASSVTGVTDTQYF	TGTGCCAGCAGCGTAACGGGGGTAACAGATACGCAGTATTTT
TRBV10-3	-	TRBJ1-1	-	CAISGRTEGMNTEAFF	TGTGCCATCAGTGGGAGGACCGAGGGAATGAACACTGAAGCTTTCTTT
TRBV18	-	TRBJ2-2	-	CASSPDTGELFF	TGTGCCAGCTCACCCGACACCGGGGAGCTGTTTTTT
TRBV14	-	TRBJ2-1	-	CASSYYGRGSYNEQFF	TGTGCCAGCAGCTATTACGGTAGGGGCTCCTACAATGAGCAGTTCTTC
TRBV18	-	TRBJ2-3	TRBD1	CASSRQGSTDTQYF	TGTGCCAGCTCACGACAGGGCAGCACAGATACGCAGTATTTT
TRBV5-1	-	TRBJ2-1	TRBD1	CASTLETGVDEQFF	TGCGCCAGCACTCTCGAGACAGGGGTCGATGAGCAGTTCTTC
TRBV2	once	TRBJ1-4	-	CASSQKSTDQTTNEKLFF	TGTGCCAGCAGTCAGAAATCGACAGACCAAACAACTAATGAAAAACTGTTTTTT
TRBV19	-	TRBJ1-5	TRBD1	CASSIIGRGLPGGNQPQHF	TGTGCCAGTAGTATTATAGGCAGGGGGCTCCCAGGAGGCAATCAGCCCCAGCATTTT
TRBV28	once	TRBJ2-1	TRBD2	CASSLGTSAYNEQFF	TGTGCCAGCAGTTTGGGGACTAGCGCCTACAATGAGCAGTTCTTC
TRBV5-1	-	TRBJ1-4	-	CASSLGARNEKLFF	TGCGCCAGCAGCTTGGGGGCCCGTAATGAAAAACTGTTTTTT
TRBV5-5	-	TRBJ1-6	-	CASSPRGQRSSYNSPLHF	TGTGCCAGCAGTCCGCGTGGACAGAGGAGCTCCTATAATTCACCCCTCCACTTT
TRBV2	-	TRBJ2-7	-	CASSTLREQYF	TGTGCCAGCAGTACCCTCAGGGAGCAGTACTTC
TRBV28	-	TRBJ1-5	TRBD1	CASSPGQGLEIPQHF	TGTGCCAGCAGTCCCGGACAGGGGTTGGAGATTCCCCAGCATTTT
TRBV3-1/TRBV3-2	-	TRBJ1-2	-	CASSLGGGGERYGYTF	TGTGCCAGCAGCCTAGGGGGGGGAGGGGAGAGATATGGCTACACCTTC
TRBV11-3	-	TRBJ2-6	-	CASSLVSSGANVLTF	TGTGCCAGCAGCTTAGTGAGCTCTGGGGCCAACGTCCTGACTTTC
TRBV6-5	-	TRBJ1-4	TRBD1	CASRRDRWNEKLFF	TGTGCCAGCAGAAGGGACAGATGGAATGAAAAACTGTTTTTT
TRBV19	-	TRBJ2-5	-	CASSIVRQETQYF	TGTGCCAGTAGTATAGTGAGACAAGAGACCCAGTACTTC
TRBV5-4	once	TRBJ2-5	TRBD1	CASSQQGAQETQYF	TGTGCCAGCAGCCAACAGGGGGCCCAAGAGACCCAGTACTTC
TRBV15	-	TRBJ1-6	-	CATSRVVGRAGAYNSPLHF	TGTGCCACCAGCAGAGTAGTCGGTCGGGCGGGCGCCTATAATTCACCCCTCCACTTT
TRBV16	few	TRBJ1-6	TRBD1	CASSFTTGYSTLHF	TGTGCCAGCAGTTTCACGACAGGGTACAGTACCCTCCACTTT
TRBV7-7	once	TRBJ2-2	-	CASTALDRSNTGELFF	TGTGCTAGCACCGCACTGGACAGATCGAACACCGGGGAGCTGTTTTTT
TRBV3-1/TRBV3-2	-	TRBJ1-3	-	CASSQDSLSGNTIYF	TGTGCCAGCAGCCAAGATAGTCTTTCTGGAAACACCATATATTTT
TRBV6-5	-	TRBJ2-4	TRBD2	CASSSPGLENIQYF	TGTGCCAGCAGTTCACCGGGACTAGAAAACATTCAGTACTTC